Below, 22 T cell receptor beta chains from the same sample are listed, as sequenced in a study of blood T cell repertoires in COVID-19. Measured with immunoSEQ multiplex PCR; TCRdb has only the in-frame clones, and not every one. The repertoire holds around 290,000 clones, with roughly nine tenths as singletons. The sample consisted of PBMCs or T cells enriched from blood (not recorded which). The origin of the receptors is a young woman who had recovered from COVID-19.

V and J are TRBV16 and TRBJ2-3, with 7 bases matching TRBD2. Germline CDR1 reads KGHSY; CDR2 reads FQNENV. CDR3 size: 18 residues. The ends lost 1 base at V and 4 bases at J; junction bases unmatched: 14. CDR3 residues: CASSQLRPSGQSADTQYF. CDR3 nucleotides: TGTGCCAGCAGCCAATTACGTCCTAGCGGTCAAAGCGCAGATACGCAGTATTTT.

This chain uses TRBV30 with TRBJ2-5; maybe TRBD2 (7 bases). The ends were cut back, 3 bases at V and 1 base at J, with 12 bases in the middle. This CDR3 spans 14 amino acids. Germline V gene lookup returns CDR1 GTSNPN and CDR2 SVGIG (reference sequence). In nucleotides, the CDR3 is TGTGCCTGGAGGGGAGGGGGGGCCCAAGAGACCCAGTACTTC. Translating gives CAWRGGGAQETQYF.

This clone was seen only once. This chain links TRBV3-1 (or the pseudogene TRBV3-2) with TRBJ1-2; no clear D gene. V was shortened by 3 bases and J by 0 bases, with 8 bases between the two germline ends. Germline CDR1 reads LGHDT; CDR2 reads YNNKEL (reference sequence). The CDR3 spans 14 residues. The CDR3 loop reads CASSQSAANYGYTF. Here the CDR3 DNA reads TGTGCCAGCAGCCAGTCGGCGGCTAACTATGGCTACACCTTC.

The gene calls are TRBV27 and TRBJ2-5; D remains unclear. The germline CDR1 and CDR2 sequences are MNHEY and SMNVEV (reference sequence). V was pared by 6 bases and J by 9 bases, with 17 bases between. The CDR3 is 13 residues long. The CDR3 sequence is CASSAIRLEPQYF. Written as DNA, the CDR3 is TGTGCCAGCAGCGCAATTAGACTGGAGCCCCAGTACTTC.

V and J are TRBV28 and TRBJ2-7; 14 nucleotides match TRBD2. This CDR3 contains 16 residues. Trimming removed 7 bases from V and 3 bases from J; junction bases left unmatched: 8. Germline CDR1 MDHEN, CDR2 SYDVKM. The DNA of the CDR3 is TGTGCCAGCACATGGACTAGCGGGGGGTGGGGCTACGAGCAGTACTTC. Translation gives CASTWTSGGWGYEQYF. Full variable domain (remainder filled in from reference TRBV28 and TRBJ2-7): DVKVTQSSRYLVKRTGEKVFLECVQDMDHENMFWYRQDPGLGLRLIYFSYDVKMKEKGDIPEGYSVSREKKERFSLILESASTNQTSMYLCASTWTSGGWGYEQYFGPGTRLTVT.

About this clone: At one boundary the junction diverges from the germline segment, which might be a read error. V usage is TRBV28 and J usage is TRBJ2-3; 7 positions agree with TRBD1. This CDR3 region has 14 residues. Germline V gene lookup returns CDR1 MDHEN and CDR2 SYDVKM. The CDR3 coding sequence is TGTGCCAGCACTTTACAGGGGATCGCAGATACGCAGTATTTT. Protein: CASTLQGIADTQYF.

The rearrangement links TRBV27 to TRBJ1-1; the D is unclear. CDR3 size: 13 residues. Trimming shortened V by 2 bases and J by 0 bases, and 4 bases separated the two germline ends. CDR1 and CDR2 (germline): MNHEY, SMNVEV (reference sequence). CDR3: CASSLQMNTEAFF. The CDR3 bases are TGTGCCAGCAGTTTACAGATGAACACTGAAGCTTTCTTT.

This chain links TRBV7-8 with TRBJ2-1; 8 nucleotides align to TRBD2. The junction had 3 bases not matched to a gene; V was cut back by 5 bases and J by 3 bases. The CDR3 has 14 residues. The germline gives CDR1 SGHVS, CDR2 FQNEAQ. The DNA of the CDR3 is TGTGCCAGCAGCCAACTAGCGGACTACAATGAGCAGTTCTTC. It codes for CASSQLADYNEQFF.

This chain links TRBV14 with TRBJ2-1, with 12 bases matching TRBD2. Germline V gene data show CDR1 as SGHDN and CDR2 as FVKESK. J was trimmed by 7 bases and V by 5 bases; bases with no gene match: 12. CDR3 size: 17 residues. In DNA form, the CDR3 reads TGTGCCAGCAGCTCAGTTCCTAGCGGGAGGGCCCGAAATGAGCAGTTCTTC. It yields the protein CASSSVPSGRARNEQFF.

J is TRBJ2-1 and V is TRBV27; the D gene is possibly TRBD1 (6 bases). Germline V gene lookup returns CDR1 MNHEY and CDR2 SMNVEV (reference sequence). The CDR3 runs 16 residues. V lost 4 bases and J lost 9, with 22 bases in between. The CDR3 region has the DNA TGTGCCAGCAGTTCCCGAAGGGGATGGGGGCTGATTGAGCAGTTCTTC. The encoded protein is CASSSRRGWGLIEQFF.

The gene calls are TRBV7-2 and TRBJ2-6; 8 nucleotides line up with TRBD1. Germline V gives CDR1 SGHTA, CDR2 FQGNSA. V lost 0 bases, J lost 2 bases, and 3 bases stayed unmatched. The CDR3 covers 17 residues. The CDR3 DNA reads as TGTGCCAGCAGCTTAGCTCAGGGGGCGACTGGGGCCAACGTCCTGACTTTC. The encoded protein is CASSLAQGATGANVLTF. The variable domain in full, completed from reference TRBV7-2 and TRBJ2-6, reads GAGVSQSPSNKVTEKGKDVELRCDPISGHTALYWYRQSLGQGLEFLIYFQGNSAPDKSGLPSDRFSAERTGGSVSTLTIQRTQQEDSAVYLCASSLAQGATGANVLTFGAGSRLTVL.

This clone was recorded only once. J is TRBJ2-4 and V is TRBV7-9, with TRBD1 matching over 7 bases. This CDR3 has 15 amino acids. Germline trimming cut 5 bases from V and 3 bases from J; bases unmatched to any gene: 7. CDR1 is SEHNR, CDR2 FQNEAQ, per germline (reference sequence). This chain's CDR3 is CASSATGLGKNIQYF. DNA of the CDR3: TGTGCCAGCAGCGCGACAGGGTTGGGCAAAAACATTCAGTACTTC.

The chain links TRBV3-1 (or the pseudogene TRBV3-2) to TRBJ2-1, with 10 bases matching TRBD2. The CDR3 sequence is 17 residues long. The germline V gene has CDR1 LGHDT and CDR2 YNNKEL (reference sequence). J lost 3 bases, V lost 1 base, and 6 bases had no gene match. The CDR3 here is CASSQARTSGVYNEQFF. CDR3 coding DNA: TGTGCCAGCAGCCAAGCCCGTACTAGCGGGGTCTACAATGAGCAGTTCTTC.

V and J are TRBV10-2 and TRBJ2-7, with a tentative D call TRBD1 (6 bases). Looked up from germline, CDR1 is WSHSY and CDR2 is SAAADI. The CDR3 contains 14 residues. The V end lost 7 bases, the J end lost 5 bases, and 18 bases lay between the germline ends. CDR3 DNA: TGCGCCAGCATTCCGTTACTTGGGGGCCACGAGCAGTACTTC. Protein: CASIPLLGGHEQYF.

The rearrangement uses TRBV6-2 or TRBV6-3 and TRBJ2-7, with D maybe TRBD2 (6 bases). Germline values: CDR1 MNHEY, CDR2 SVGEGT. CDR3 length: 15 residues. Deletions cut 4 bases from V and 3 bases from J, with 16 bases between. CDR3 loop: CASSFLPGSGYEQYF. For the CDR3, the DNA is TGTGCCAGCAGTTTCCTCCCCGGTAGCGGCTACGAGCAGTACTTC.

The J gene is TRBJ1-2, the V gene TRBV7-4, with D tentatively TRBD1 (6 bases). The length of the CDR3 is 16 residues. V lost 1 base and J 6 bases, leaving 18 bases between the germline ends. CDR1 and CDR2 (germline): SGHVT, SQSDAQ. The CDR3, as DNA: TGTGCCAGCAGCTTAGAGTGGGGGCTACGGCGTGATGGCTACACCTTC. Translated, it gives CASSLEWGLRRDGYTF.

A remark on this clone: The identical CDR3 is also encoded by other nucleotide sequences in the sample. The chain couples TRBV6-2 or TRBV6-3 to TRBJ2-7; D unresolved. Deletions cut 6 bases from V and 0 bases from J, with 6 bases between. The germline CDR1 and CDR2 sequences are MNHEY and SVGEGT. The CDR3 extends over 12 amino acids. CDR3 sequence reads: CASSLSSYEQYF. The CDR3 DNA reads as TGTGCCAGCAGCCTCAGCTCCTACGAGCAGTACTTC.

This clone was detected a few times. The CDR3 DNA follows: TGCGCCAGCAGCCAAGACGGGGGGCCCTGGCTTAACACCGGGGAGCTGTTTTTT. Residues: CASSQDGGPWLNTGELFF. The rearrangement links TRBV4-1 to TRBJ2-2; TRBD2 is a possible D gene (7 bases). There are 18 residues in the CDR3. Germline loops: CDR1 MGHRA, CDR2 YSYEKL. V was shortened by 0 bases and J by 2 bases, with 16 bases between the two germline ends.

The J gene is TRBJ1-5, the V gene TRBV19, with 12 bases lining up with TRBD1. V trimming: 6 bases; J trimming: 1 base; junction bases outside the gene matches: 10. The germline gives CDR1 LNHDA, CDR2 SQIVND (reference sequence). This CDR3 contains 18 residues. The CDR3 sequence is CASSPGTGGAKSNQPQHF. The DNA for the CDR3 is TGTGCCAGTAGCCCCGGGACAGGGGGCGCGAAGAGCAATCAGCCCCAGCATTTT.

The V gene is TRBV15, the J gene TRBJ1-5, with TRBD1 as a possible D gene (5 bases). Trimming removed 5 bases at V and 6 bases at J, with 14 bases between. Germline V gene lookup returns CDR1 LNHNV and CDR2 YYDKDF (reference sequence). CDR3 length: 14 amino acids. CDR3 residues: CATSSPRGSQPQHF. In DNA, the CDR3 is TGTGCCACCAGCTCGCCACGGGGGAGTCAGCCCCAGCATTTT.

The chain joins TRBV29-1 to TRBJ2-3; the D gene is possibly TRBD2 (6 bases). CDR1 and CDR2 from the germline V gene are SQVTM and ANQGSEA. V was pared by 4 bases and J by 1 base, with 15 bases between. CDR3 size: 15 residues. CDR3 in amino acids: CSVGGGNHGTDTQYF. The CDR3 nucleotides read TGCAGCGTTGGGGGCGGGAACCACGGCACAGATACGCAGTATTTT.

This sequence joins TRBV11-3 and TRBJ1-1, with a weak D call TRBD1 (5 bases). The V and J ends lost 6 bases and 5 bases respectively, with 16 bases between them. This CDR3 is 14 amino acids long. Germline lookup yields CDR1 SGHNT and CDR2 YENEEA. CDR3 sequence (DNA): TGTGCCAGCAGACCGACAGCCGGTTTTACTGAAGCTTTCTTT. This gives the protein CASRPTAGFTEAFF.